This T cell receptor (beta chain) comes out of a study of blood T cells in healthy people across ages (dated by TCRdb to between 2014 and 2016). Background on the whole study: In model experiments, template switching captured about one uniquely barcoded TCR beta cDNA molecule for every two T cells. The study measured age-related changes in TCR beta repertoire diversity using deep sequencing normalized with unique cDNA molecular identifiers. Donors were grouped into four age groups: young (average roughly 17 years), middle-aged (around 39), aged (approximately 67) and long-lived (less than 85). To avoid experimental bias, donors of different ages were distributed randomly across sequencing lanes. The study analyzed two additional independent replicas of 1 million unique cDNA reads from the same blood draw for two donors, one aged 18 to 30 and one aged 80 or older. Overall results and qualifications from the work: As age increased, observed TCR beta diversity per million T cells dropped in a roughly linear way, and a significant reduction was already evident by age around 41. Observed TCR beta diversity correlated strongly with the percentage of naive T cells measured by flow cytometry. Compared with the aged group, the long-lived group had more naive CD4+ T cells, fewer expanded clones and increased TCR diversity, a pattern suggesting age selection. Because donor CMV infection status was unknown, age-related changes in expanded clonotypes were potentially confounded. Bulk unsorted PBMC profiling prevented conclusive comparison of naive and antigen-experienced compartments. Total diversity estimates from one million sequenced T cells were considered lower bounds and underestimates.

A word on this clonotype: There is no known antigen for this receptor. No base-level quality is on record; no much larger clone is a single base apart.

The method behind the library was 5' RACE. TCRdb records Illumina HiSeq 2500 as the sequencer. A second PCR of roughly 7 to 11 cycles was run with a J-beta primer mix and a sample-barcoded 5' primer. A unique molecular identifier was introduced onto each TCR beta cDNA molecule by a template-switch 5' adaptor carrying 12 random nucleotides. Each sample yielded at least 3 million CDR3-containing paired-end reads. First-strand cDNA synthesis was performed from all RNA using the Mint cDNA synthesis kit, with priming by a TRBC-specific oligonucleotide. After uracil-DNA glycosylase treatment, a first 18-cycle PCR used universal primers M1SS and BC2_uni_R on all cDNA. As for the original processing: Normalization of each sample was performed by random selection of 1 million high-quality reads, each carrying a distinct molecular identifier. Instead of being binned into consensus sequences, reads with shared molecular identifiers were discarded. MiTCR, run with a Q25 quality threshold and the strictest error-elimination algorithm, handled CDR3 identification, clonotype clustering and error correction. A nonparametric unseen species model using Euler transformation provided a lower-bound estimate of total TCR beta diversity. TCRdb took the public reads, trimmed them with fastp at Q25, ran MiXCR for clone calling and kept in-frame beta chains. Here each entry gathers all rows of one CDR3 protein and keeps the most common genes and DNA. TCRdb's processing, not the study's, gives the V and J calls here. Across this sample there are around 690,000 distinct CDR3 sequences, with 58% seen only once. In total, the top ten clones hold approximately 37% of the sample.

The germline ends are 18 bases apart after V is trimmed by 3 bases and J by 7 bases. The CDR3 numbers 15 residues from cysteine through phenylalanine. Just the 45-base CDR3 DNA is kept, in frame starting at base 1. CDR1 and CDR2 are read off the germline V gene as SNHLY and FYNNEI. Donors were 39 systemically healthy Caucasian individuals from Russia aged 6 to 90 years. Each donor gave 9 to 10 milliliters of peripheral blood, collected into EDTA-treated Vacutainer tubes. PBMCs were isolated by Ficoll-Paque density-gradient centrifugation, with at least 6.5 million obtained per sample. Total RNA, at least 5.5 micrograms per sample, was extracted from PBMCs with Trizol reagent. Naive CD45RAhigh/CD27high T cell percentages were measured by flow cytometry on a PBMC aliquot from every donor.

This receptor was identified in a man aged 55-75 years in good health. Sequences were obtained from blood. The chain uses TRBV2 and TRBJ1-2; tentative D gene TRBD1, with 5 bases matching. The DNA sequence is TGTGCCAGCAGTGATAGCCCGGCAGGGTGGAGTGGCTACACCTTC. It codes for CASSDSPAGWSGYTF.